This entry is about one T cell receptor (beta chain). Trimming left V 5 bases short and J 0 bases short, with 7 bases between. Germline V CDR1 and CDR2: KGHSH, LQKENI. CDR3 size: 13 residues. Clones were sequenced by immunoSEQ multiplex PCR, and TCRdb holds only the in-frame ones, with some missing. The sample consists of 90,000 to 150,000 clones, around 89% of them appearing once. This entry comes from a study of blood T cell repertoires in COVID-19. The specimen was peripheral blood. This rearrangement joins TRBV18 to TRBJ1-1, with TRBD1 as a possible D gene (6 bases). The receptor comes from a human donor with acute or convalescent COVID-19. The donor label of this sample is uncertain. DNA of the CDR3: TGTGCCAGCTCAACAGGGATGAACACTGAAGCTTTCTTT. This translates into CASSTGMNTEAFF.